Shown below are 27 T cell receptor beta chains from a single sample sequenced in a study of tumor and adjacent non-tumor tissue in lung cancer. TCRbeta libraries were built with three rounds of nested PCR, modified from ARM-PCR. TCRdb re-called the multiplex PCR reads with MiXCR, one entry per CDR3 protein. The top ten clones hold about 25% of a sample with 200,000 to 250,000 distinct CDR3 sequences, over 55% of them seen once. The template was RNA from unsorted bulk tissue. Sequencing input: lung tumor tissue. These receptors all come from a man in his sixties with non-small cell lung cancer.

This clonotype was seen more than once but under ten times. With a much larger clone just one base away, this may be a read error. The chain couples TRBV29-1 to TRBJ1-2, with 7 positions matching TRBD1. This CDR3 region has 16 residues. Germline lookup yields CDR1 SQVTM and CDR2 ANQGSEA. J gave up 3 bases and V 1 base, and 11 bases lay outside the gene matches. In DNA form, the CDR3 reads TGCAGCGTTGAAGGGGAACAGGGGAAGGTATACTATGGCTACACCTTC. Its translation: CSVEGEQGKVYYGYTF. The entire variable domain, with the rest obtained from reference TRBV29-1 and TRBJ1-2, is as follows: SAVISQKPSRDICQRGTSLTIQCQVDSQVTMMFWYRQQPGQSLTLIATANQGSEATYESGFVIDKFPISRPNLTFSTLTVSNMSPEDSSIYLCSVEGEQGKVYYGYTFGSGTRLTVV.

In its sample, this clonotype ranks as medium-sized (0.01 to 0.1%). The CDR3 bases are TGTGCCAGCAGCTCGGAATTTATGGAGACCCAGTACTTC. It is translated as CASSSEFMETQYF. The rearrangement joins TRBV11-2 to TRBJ2-5; D unclear. V was cut by 4 bases and J by 5 bases, with 11 bases left in between. The CDR3 runs to 13 residues. Germline loops: CDR1 SGHAT, CDR2 FQNNGV.

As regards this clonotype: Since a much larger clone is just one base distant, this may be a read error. CDR3 in amino acids: CSATGTSGGSEQYF. The CDR3, as DNA: TGCAGTGCTACCGGGACTAGCGGGGGTTCCGAGCAGTACTTC. The rearrangement joins TRBV20-1 to TRBJ2-7, with 14 bases identical to TRBD2. The germline CDR1 and CDR2 sequences are DFQATT and SNEGSKA (reference sequence). This CDR3 is 14 amino acids long. Losses at the gene ends were 4 bases for V and 6 bases for J; bases not matched to a gene: 5.

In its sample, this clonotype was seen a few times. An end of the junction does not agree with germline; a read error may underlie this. CDR3 amino acids: CPSSSPTSGANYGYTF. As DNA, the CDR3 is TGTCCCAGCAGTAGCCCGACCTCGGGGGCTAACTATGGCTACACCTTC. The chain links TRBV11-3 to TRBJ1-2; possible D gene TRBD1, 5 bases. The CDR3 has 16 amino acids. Germline loops: CDR1 SGHNT, CDR2 YENEEA. The full variable domain, its missing parts supplied by reference TRBV11-3 and TRBJ1-2, is EAGVVQSPRYKIIEKKQPVAFWCNPISGHNTLYWYLQNLGQGPELLIRYENEEAVDDSQLPKDRFSAERLKGVDSTLKIQPAELGDSAVYLCPSSSPTSGANYGYTFGSGTRLTVV.

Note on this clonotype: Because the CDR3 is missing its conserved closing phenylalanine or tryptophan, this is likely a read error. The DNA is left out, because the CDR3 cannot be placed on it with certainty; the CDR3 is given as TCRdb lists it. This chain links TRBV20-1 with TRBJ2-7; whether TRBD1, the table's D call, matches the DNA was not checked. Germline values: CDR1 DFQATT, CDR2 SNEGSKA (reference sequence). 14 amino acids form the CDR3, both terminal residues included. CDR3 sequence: CSASPVQGRREQHS.

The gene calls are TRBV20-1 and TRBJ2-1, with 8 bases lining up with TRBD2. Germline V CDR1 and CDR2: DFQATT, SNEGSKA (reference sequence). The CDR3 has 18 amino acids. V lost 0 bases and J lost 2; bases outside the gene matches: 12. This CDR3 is CSARDHAPTSGTYNEQFF. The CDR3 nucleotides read TGCAGTGCTAGAGATCACGCGCCCACTAGCGGCACCTACAATGAGCAGTTCTTC.

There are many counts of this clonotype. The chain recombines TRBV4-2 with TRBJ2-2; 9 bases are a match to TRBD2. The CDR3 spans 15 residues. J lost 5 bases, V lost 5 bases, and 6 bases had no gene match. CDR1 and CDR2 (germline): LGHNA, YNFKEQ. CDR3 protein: CASSGAGGMTGELFF. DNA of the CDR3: TGTGCCAGCAGCGGGGCGGGAGGGATGACCGGGGAGCTGTTTTTT.

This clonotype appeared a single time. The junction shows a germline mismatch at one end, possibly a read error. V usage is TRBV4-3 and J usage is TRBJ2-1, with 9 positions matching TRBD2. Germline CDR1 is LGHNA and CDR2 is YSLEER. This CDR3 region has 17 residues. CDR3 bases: TGCGCCAGCAGCCATCCCGCGGGGGGGCGACTCCGGAATGGGCAGTTCTTC. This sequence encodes CASSHPAGGRLRNGQFF.

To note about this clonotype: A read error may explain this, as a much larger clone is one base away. CDR3 DNA sequence: TGCAGTGCAGCCCGGGAGGTCCAAGAGACCCAGTACTTC. Amino acid sequence: CSAAREVQETQYF. This sequence joins TRBV20-1 and TRBJ2-5, with 7 bases fitting TRBD2. The CDR3 contains 13 residues. The J segment lost 1 base and the V segment lost 6 bases, leaving 5 bases of the junction unmatched. Looked up from germline, CDR1 is DFQATT and CDR2 is SNEGSKA (reference sequence).

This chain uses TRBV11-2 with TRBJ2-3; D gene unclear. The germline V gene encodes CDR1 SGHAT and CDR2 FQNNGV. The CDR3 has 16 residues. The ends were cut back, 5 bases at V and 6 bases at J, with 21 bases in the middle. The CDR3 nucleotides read TGTGCCAGCAGCCCCGCACAAATGCTAACTCTGGATACGCAGTATTTT. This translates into CASSPAQMLTLDTQYF.

DNA of the CDR3: TGTGCCAGCAGTACGCTCGCGAGGTCCCAAGAGACCCAGTACTTC. Residues: CASSTLARSQETQYF. This rearrangement joins TRBV4-2 to TRBJ2-5, with D unclear. CDR1 is LGHNA, CDR2 YNFKEQ, per germline. The germline V and J ends were trimmed by 6 bases and 1 base, with 15 bases remaining between them. The CDR3 runs to 15 residues.

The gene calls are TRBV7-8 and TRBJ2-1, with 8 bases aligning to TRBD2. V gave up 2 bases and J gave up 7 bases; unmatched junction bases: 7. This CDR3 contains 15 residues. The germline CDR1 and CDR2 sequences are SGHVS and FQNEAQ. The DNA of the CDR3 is TGTGCCAGCAGCTTATCGGGGGGGCGAGCAAATGAGCAGTTCTTC. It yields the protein CASSLSGGRANEQFF.

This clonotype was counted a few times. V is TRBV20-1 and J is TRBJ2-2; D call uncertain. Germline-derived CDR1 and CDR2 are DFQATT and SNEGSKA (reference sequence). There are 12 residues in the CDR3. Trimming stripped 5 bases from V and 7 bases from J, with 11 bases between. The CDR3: CSAPDTGGELFF. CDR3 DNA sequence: TGCAGTGCTCCAGATACCGGCGGGGAGCTGTTTTTT.

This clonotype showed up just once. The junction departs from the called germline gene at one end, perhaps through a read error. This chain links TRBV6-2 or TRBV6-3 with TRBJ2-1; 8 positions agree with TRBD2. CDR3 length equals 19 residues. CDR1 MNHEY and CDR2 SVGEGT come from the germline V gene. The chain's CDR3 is CASTQVGSSGLRSYNEEFF. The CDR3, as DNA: TGTGCCAGCACTCAGGTCGGGTCTAGCGGGTTACGCTCCTACAATGAGGAGTTCTTC.

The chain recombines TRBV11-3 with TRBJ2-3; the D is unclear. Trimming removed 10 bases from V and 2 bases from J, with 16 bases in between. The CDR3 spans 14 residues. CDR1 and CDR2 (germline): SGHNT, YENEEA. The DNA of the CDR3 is TGTGCCAACACCCCCGACCCTAACACAGATACGCAGTATTTT. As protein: CANTPDPNTDTQYF.

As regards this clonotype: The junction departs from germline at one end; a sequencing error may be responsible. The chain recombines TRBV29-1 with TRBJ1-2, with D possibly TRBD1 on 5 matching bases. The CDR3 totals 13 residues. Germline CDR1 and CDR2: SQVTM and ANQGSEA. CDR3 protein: CSVLNAGKYDYTF. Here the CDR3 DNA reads TGCAGCGTTTTAAACGCAGGGAAATATGACTACACCTTC.

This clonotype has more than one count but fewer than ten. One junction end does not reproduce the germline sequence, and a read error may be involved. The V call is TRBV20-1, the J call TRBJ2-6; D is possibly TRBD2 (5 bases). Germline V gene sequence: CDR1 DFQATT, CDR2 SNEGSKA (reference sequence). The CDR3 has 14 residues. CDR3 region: CSAEWETGVNVLTF. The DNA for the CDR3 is TGCAGTGCCGAGTGGGAGACTGGGGTCAACGTCCTGACTTTC.

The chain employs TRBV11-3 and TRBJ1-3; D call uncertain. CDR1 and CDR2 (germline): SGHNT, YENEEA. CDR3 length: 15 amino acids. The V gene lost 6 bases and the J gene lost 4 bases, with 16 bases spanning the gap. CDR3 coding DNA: TGTGCCAGCAGTCAGGAGGGCCGCACGGGAAACACCATATATTTT. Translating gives CASSQEGRTGNTIYF.

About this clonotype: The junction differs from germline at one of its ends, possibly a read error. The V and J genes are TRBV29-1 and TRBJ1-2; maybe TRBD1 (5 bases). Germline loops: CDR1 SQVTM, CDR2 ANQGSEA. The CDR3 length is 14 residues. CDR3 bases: TGCAACGTTGAGATTTTTGACAGAAACTATGGCTACACCTTC. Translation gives CNVEIFDRNYGYTF. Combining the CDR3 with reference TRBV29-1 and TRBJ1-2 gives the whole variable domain SAVISQKPSRDICQRGTSLTIQCQVDSQVTMMFWYRQQPGQSLTLIATANQGSEATYESGFVIDKFPISRPNLTFSTLTVSNMSPEDSSIYLCNVEIFDRNYGYTFGSGTRLTVV.

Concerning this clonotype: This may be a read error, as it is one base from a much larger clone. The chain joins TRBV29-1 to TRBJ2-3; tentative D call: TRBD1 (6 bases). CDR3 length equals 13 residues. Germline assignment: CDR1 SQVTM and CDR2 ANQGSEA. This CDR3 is CSVDPRGPDMQYF. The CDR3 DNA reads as TGCAGCGTTGACCCCAGGGGCCCAGATATGCAGTATTTT.

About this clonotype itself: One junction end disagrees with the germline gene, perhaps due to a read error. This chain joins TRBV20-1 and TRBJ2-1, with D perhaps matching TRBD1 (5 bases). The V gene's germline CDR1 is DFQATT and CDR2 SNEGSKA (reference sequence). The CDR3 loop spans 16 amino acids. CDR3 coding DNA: TGCAGTGCTAGAGATTTCGGACAATCTATAGTCGGTGAGCAGTCCTTC. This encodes CSARDFGQSIVGEQSF.

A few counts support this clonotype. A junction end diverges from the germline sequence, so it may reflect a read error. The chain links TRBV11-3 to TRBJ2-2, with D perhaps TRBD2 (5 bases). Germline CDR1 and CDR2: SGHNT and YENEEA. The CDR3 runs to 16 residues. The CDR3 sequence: CASSSGVLANTGELFF. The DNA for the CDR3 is TGTGCCAGCAGCTCCGGTGTGCTAGCTAACACCGGAGAGCTGTTTTTT.

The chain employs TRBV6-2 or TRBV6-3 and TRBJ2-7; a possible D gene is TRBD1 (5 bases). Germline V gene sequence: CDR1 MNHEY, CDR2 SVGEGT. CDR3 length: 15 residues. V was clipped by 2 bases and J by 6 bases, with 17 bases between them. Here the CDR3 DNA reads TGTGCCAGCAGTTACGACCGACCAGGGTTCGGCGAGCAGTACTTC. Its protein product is CASSYDRPGFGEQYF.

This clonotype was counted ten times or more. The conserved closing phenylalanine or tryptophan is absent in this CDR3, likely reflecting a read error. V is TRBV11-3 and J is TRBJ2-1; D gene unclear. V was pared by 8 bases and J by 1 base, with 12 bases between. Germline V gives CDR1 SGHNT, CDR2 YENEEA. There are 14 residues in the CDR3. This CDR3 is CASSIGRSYNEQFL. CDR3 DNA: TGTGCCAGCTCGATCGGCCGGTCCTACAATGAGCAGTTCCTC.

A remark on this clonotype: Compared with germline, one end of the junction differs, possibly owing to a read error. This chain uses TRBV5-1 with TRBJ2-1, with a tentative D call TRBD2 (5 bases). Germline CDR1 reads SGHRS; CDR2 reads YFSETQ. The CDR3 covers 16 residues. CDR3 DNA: TGCGCCAGTAGCTTGGCCGGGCTAGCCACCTGCAATGAACATTTCTTC. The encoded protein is CASSLAGLATCNEHFF. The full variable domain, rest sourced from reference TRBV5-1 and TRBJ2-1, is KAGVTQTPRYLIKTRGQQVTLSCSPISGHRSVSWYQQTPGQGLQFLFEYFSETQRNKGNFPGRFSGRQFSNSRSEMNVSTLELGDSALYLCASSLAGLATCNEHFFGPGTRLTVL.

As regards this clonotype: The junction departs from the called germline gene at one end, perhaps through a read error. CDR3: CVSTPISTDTQYF. DNA of the CDR3: TGTGTCAGCACCCCCATTAGCACCGATACGCAGTATTTT. The rearrangement uses TRBV12-3 or TRBV12-4 and TRBJ2-3, with D uncertain. The CDR3 extends over 13 amino acids.

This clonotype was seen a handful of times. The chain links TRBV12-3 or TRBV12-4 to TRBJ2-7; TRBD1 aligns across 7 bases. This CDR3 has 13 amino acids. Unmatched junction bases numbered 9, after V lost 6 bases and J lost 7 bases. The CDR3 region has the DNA TGTGCCAGCAGCTCGTGGGACAGAGGGGAGCAGTACTTC. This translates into CASSSWDRGEQYF.